This T cell receptor (beta chain) was recorded in a study of Ad26.COV2.S vaccination and SARS-CoV-2 variants listed by TCRdb under 2021. At the level of the whole study: Donors in the vaccine arm were drawn from COV1001, a phase I-IIa trial of Ad26.COV2.S in healthy adults that was multicentre, randomized, double-blind and placebo-controlled. Ad26.COV2.S was administered intramuscularly at a dose of 5x10^10 or 1x10^11 viral particles, either as one shot or as two shots given 56 days apart. The specificity and breadth of SARS-CoV-2-reactive T cell receptors after Ad26.COV2.S vaccination were assessed by TCRbeta repertoire sequencing. A total of some 30 samples were included in the TCR-sequenced set, comprising 19 Ad26.COV2.S vaccine recipients, 5 placebo recipients and 8 SARS-CoV-2 convalescent individuals. Trial participants were randomized into five groups of five, in which low-dose or high-dose Ad26.COV2.S was given once or twice, or placebo was given on both occasions. Investigators did not know the trial group allocation while performing experiments and assessing outcomes.

This clone has only a few counts. This receptor's antigen is unknown. Per-nucleotide qualities are absent, and no much larger clonotype sits a single base away. For this chain, trimming is 0 bases at the V end and 4 bases at the J end, and the number of junction bases without a gene match is 15. The CDR3 sequence holds 18 residues, the cysteine and phenylalanine included. The DNA shown is the 54-base CDR3, in frame from base 1. Taken from the germline V gene (reference sequence), the CDR1 and CDR2 loops are LGHDT and YNNKEL. Results the study describes overall, beyond this receptor: According to the authors, total T cell responses may have been underestimated by the TCR breadth and depth analyses. The study lacked the statistical power to compare responses across vaccine doses or regimens. After vaccination, spike-specific CD8+ and CD4+ T cell responses were reported to show substantial breadth. Comparable non-spike TCR breadth was observed between vaccine and placebo recipients, consistent with only spike being contained in the vaccine. Compared with placebo recipients, Ad26.COV2.S recipients showed higher spike-specific TCR breadth (P = 0.0014).

According to the study, the label for this sample's treatment or condition signals: some 20 received Ad26.COV2.S at low or high dose, single or two shots; roughly five received placebo; per-sample allocation not given. For vaccine and placebo recipients, repertoires were sequenced using samples collected on day 63 after the first injection. Between 29 July and 7 August 2020, Cohort 1b enrolled around 25 adults aged 18-55 years at one site in Boston, USA. As a vaccine, Ad26.COV2.S was a replication-incompetent adenovirus type 26 vector that expressed a prefusion-stabilized SARS-CoV-2 spike protein derived from the original Wuhan strain. TCRbeta CDR3 regions were sequenced with the immunoSEQ Assay. After extraction, genomic DNA underwent amplification by bias-controlled multiplex PCR, followed by high-throughput sequencing. The published analysis was carried out like this. Collapsing and filtering of sequences were performed to quantify the absolute abundance of each unique TCRbeta CDR3 region. T cell fraction was estimated by normalization of TCRbeta template counts to usable DNA, with usable DNA being measured through amplification of reference genes present in all nucleated cells. Repertoire TCRs were annotated as SARS-CoV-2-specific by exact matching of V gene, CDR3 amino acid sequence and J gene to a known reactive TCR set. The reference SARS-CoV-2 TCR set was obtained from MIRA and was filtered for enrichment in COVID-19-positive ImmuneCODE repertoires, whereby public or cross-reactive TCRs were removed. Using the MIRA antigens, annotated TCRs were further analysed by specific ORF or by position within an ORF. Depth was the summed frequency of annotated unique rearrangements, while breadth was defined as annotated unique rearrangements over total unique productive rearrangements. Two-sided Wilcoxon rank-sum tests were applied when comparing TCR breadth between groups. TCRdb took over this immuneACCESS table, retaining in-frame rearrangements with V and J assigned. Such tables are incomplete; in checked studies, under half of the missing clones stem from an unresolved V gene, and the remainder is unexplained. V and J calls plus clone size are reproduced from that table; the DNA served to infer D and trimming. For this sample there are roughly 380,000 clones; roughly 91% appear just once. Around 3.7% of the sample rests with the top ten.

This receptor was obtained from a person between 18 and 59 years old who received the Ad26.COV2.S COVID-19 vaccine or a placebo. The sample was peripheral blood, taken in a trial of Ad26.COV2.S vaccine versus placebo. The chain is assembled from TRBV3-1 (or the pseudogene TRBV3-2) and TRBJ2-7, and 7 bases in between align with TRBD1. The DNA sequence is as follows: TGTGCCAGCAGCCAAGACGCCCCAGACGAGACAGGGACATACGAGCAGTACTTC. It specifies CASSQDAPDETGTYEQYF.